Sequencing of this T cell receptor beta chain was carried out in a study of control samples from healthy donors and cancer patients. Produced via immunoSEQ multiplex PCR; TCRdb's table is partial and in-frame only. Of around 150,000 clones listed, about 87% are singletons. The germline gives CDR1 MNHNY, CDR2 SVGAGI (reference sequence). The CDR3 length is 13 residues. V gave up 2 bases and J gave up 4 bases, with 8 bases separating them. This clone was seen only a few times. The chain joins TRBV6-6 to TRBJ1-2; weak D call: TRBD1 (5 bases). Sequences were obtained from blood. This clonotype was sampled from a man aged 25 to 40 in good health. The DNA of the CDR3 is TGTGCCAGCAGTTACGAGGGGCCCTATGGCTACACCTTC. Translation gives CASSYEGPYGYTF.